Below, 29 T cell receptor beta chains from the same sample are listed, as sequenced in a study of beta chain features in type 1 diabetes. Expressed TCRB transcripts were sequenced because the entire RNA isolate underwent reverse transcription. Using immunoSEQ multiplex PCR, the repertoire was profiled, and TCRdb retains in-frame clones only, with some absent. The sample includes around 320,000 clones, 12% to 15% of them seen just once. Sequenced: central memory CD4+ T cells from blood. These receptors came from a man in his thirties or forties in good health.

The chain uses TRBV19 and TRBJ2-2; 8 nucleotides line up with TRBD1. Germline CDR1 LNHDA, CDR2 SQIVND (reference sequence). This CDR3 has 16 residues. Trimming removed 1 base from V and 0 bases from J; junction bases left unmatched: 1. CDR3 region: CASSIGQGTNTGELFF. In DNA form, the CDR3 reads TGTGCCAGTAGTATAGGACAGGGGACGAACACCGGGGAGCTGTTTTTT.

The J gene is TRBJ2-5, the V gene TRBV7-2; 12 nucleotides match TRBD2. The CDR3 runs 16 residues. Germline assignment: CDR1 SGHTA and CDR2 FQGNSA. V shed 2 bases and J 4 bases; nucleotides not matched to a gene: 5. The CDR3 region has the DNA TGTGCCAGCAGCTTATCGGCTAGCGGGGGGGGAGAGACCCAGTACTTC. This sequence encodes CASSLSASGGGETQYF.

The rearrangement joins TRBV5-6 to TRBJ2-5; 13 bases map to TRBD2. The V gene's germline CDR1 is SGHDT and CDR2 YYEEEE. The CDR3 totals 16 residues. V lost 4 bases, J lost 1 base, and 4 bases stayed unmatched. The DNA of the CDR3 is TGTGCCAGCAGCCCACGACTAGCGGGGGGCCAAGAGACCCAGTACTTC. Translation: CASSPRLAGGQETQYF.

The chain employs TRBV5-1 and TRBJ2-7; a weak D match, TRBD1 (7 bases). The germline V gene has CDR1 SGHRS and CDR2 YFSETQ. This CDR3 region has 14 residues. Trimming took 0 bases from V and 7 from J, leaving 14 bases between them. As DNA, the CDR3 is TGCGCCAGCAGCTTGGATACGACAGGGAGGGAGCAGTACGTC. Protein: CASSLDTTGREQYV.

This clone was picked up a small number of times. The chain joins TRBV7-9 to TRBJ2-3, with unresolved D. V lost 5 bases and J lost 0, with 9 bases in between. Germline V CDR1 and CDR2: SEHNR, FQNEAQ (reference sequence). The CDR3 length is 14 residues. For the CDR3, the DNA is TGTGCCAGCAGCCCCAGCATAAGCACAGATACGCAGTATTTT. It yields the protein CASSPSISTDTQYF.

This clone was seen at least ten times. The genes are TRBV7-9 and TRBJ2-5, with D uncertain. The V and J ends lost 2 bases and 5 bases respectively, with 9 bases between them. Per germline, CDR1 SEHNR and CDR2 FQNEAQ (reference sequence). The CDR3 is 13 residues long. As DNA, the CDR3 is TGTGCCAGCAGCTTATCTGGTGGGGAGACCCAGTACTTC. Protein sequence: CASSLSGGETQYF.

The table lists this clone with a few counts. The chain has TRBV19 and TRBJ1-5; 8 bases map to TRBD1. The CDR3 is 15 residues long. With V trimmed by 6 bases and J by 2 bases, 6 bases remained unmatched. Germline CDR1 is LNHDA and CDR2 is SQIVND (reference sequence). The CDR3 reads CASSLTGDGNQPQHF. The CDR3 DNA is TGTGCCAGTAGCTTGACAGGGGATGGCAATCAGCCCCAGCATTTT.

This clone has more than one count but fewer than ten. This chain connects TRBV6-5 to TRBJ1-2, with unresolved D. V shed 6 bases and J shed 7 bases, with 12 bases lying between them. Per germline, CDR1 MNHEY and CDR2 SVGAGI. The CDR3 totals 12 residues. Here the CDR3 reads CASRDPVRGYTF. The CDR3 nucleotides read TGTGCCAGCAGGGATCCGGTTCGTGGCTACACCTTC.

The chain carries TRBV11-2 and TRBJ2-7; D uncertain. Germline CDR1 SGHAT, CDR2 FQNNGV. Trimming took off 6 bases at V and 3 bases at J, with 6 bases between the two ends. The CDR3 totals 11 residues. The CDR3 loop is CASSSVYEQYF. CDR3 nucleotides: TGTGCCAGCAGTTCCGTCTACGAGCAGTACTTC.

This clone was seen a handful of times. V is TRBV7-2 and J is TRBJ2-5, with D tentatively TRBD1 or TRBD2 (5 bases each). Trimming took 5 bases from V and 2 from J, leaving 12 bases between them. This CDR3 contains 14 residues. CDR1 is SGHTA and CDR2 is FQGNSA in the germline V gene. CDR3 in amino acids: CASSPGTHQETQYF. The CDR3 nucleotides are TGTGCCAGCAGCCCGGGGACGCATCAAGAGACCCAGTACTTC.

This clone has just a few counts. V is TRBV7-9 and J is TRBJ2-5; perhaps TRBD1 as D (6 bases). The DNA end is more similar to TRBJ2-7, so the J call may be wrong. The CDR3 runs to 13 residues. The germline CDR1 and CDR2 sequences are SEHNR and FQNEAQ (reference sequence). The DNA of the CDR3 is TGTGCCAGCAGCGCAGGACAGCACTACGAGCAGTACTTC. Its translation: CASSAGQHYEQYF.

This clone turned up a few times. The CDR3 DNA reads TGTGCCAGCAGCTCAGTCACAGGGGCCGGGGAGCTGTTTTTT. Protein sequence: CASSSVTGAGELFF. The chain carries TRBV7-3 and TRBJ2-2, with 7 bases that match TRBD1. The germline V gene encodes CDR1 SGHTA and CDR2 FQGTGA. Losses at the gene ends were 4 bases for V and 6 bases for J; bases not matched to a gene: 5. CDR3 length: 14 residues.

Ten or more counts support this clone. The V gene is TRBV7-9, the J gene TRBJ2-1; possibly TRBD2 for D (5 bases). Trimming pared 5 bases from V and 2 bases from J, leaving 13 bases between. This CDR3 spans 15 amino acids. The V gene's germline CDR1 is SEHNR and CDR2 FQNEAQ (reference sequence). The CDR3 loop is CASSPTSLAYNEQFF. CDR3 DNA: TGTGCCAGCAGCCCCACTAGTTTGGCCTACAATGAGCAGTTCTTC.

This clone was found a few times. V usage is TRBV4-1 and J usage is TRBJ1-6, with a tentative D call TRBD1 (5 bases). CDR3 length: 15 amino acids. Germline CDR1 and CDR2: MGHRA and YSYEKL. Trimming took 1 base from V and 7 from J, leaving 11 bases between them. CDR3: CASSQGGIYNSPLHF. For the CDR3, the DNA is TGCGCCAGCAGCCAAGGGGGGATCTACAATTCACCCCTCCACTTT.

Concerning this clone: A read error is likely, as this CDR3 ends without the conserved phenylalanine or tryptophan. The V gene is TRBV30, the J gene TRBJ1-1; D unresolved. Germline V gene data show CDR1 as GTSNPN and CDR2 as SVGIG (reference sequence). This CDR3 region has 14 residues. The CDR3 bases are TGTGCCTGGAGTGGGGGAGGCATGAACGCTGAAGCTTTCCTT. Protein product: CAWSGGGMNAEAFL.

This clone has a count of ten or more. Other DNA sequences within the sample encode an identical CDR3. The chain employs TRBV19 and TRBJ2-6, with D maybe TRBD2 (5 bases). This CDR3 has 17 residues. Germline V lookup: CDR1 LNHDA, CDR2 SQIVND (reference sequence). Trimming took off 10 bases at V and 1 base at J, with 20 bases between the two ends. CDR3 sequence reads: CATAPRTGLSGANVLTF. Here the CDR3 DNA reads TGTGCCACCGCCCCCCGGACGGGATTATCTGGGGCCAACGTCCTGACTTTC. Full variable domain (missing parts from reference TRBV19 and TRBJ2-6): DGGITQSPKYLFRKEGQNVTLSCEQNLNHDAMYWYRQDPGQGLRLIYYSQIVNDFQKGDIAEGYSVSREKKESFPLTVTSAQKNPTAFYLCATAPRTGLSGANVLTFGAGSRLTVL.

This clone was found a few times. V and J are TRBV19 and TRBJ2-1; 9 nucleotides match TRBD2. V lost 7 bases, J lost 5 bases, and 12 bases stayed unmatched. The germline V gene has CDR1 LNHDA and CDR2 SQIVND (reference sequence). The CDR3 has 16 residues. The CDR3, as DNA: TGTGCCAGTATTATGGGAGGAGCGGGAGGTGACAATGAGCAGTTCTTC. It encodes CASIMGGAGGDNEQFF.

This clone was detected only a few times. The CDR3 sequence: CASSPGITDTQYF. The CDR3 coding sequence is TGCGCCAGCAGCCCTGGGATCACAGATACGCAGTATTTT. The gene calls are TRBV4-1 and TRBJ2-3; D is uncertain. Trimming cost V 4 bases and J 2 bases, with 7 bases left between them. The germline gives CDR1 MGHRA, CDR2 YSYEKL. This CDR3 is built from 13 residues.

The chain links TRBV4-3 to TRBJ2-3, with D tentatively TRBD2 (6 bases). Germline V gives CDR1 LGHNA, CDR2 YSLEER. Trimming took off 3 bases at V and 2 bases at J, with 12 bases between the two ends. This CDR3 spans 15 amino acids. CDR3: CASSQVGGYTDTQYF. CDR3 DNA sequence: TGCGCCAGCAGCCAGGTCGGGGGATACACAGATACGCAGTATTTT.

This clone was seen a few times. The J gene is TRBJ1-6, the V gene TRBV7-9; no reliable D call. The CDR3 sequence is 14 residues long. CDR1 SEHNR and CDR2 FQNEAQ come from the germline V gene (reference sequence). Trimming removed 4 bases from V and 8 bases from J, with 12 bases in between. CDR3 amino acids: CASSSVDWDSPLHF. The DNA of the CDR3 is TGTGCCAGCAGCTCCGTCGATTGGGATTCACCCCTCCACTTT.

This chain uses TRBV10-3 with TRBJ2-1; unclear D gene. The V gene lost 10 bases and the J gene lost 7 bases, with 14 bases spanning the gap. CDR1 ENHRY and CDR2 SYGVKD come from the germline V gene. CDR3 length equals 12 residues. CDR3 protein: CASRHPGNEQFF. The DNA of the CDR3 is TGTGCCAGCAGGCATCCAGGTAATGAGCAGTTCTTC.

The rearrangement joins TRBV9 to TRBJ2-7; weak D call: TRBD1 (6 bases). The CDR3 is 16 amino acids. Germline loops: CDR1 SGDLS, CDR2 YYNGEE. Trimming shortened V by 4 bases and J by 3 bases, and 20 bases separated the two germline ends. CDR3 amino acids: CASSQPQGNGDYEQYV. The CDR3 nucleotides are TGTGCCAGCAGCCAACCCCAGGGGAACGGGGACTACGAGCAGTACGTC.

The CDR3 region has the DNA TGCGCCAGCAGCCTAGTCCACTCACTCACAGATACGCAGTATTTT. This translates into CASSLVHSLTDTQYF. The rearrangement links TRBV5-1 to TRBJ2-3; D call uncertain. V dropped 4 bases and J dropped 2 bases, with 14 bases sitting between them. CDR1 is SGHRS, CDR2 YFSETQ, per germline. CDR3 length: 15 residues.

V usage is TRBV13 and J usage is TRBJ2-7; D gene ambiguous. This CDR3 contains 13 residues. The germline V and J ends were trimmed by 1 base and 5 bases, with 9 bases remaining between them. Germline CDR1 reads PRHDT; CDR2 reads FYEKMQ (reference sequence). CDR3 sequence (DNA): TGTGCCAGCAGCTTAGCTCAGCCCCACGAGCAGTACTTC. Translated, it gives CASSLAQPHEQYF. Together with reference TRBV13 and TRBJ2-7, the CDR3 gives the full variable domain: AAGVIQSPRHLIKEKRETATLKCYPIPRHDTVYWYQQGPGQDPQFLISFYEKMQSDKGSIPDRFSAQQFSDYHSELNMSSLELGDSALYFCASSLAQPHEQYFGPGTRLTVT.

This clone was observed a few times. The same CDR3 arises from other DNA sequences in this sample as well. This chain connects TRBV7-2 to TRBJ1-5, with D perhaps matching TRBD1 (5 bases). In germline, CDR1 is SGHTA, CDR2 FQGNSA. CDR3 length equals 15 residues. Trimming stripped 5 bases from V and 0 bases from J, with 11 bases between. The CDR3 bases are TGTGCCAGCAGCCCCGGGGGGGGTAGCAATCAGCCCCAGCATTTT. Its translation: CASSPGGGSNQPQHF.

This clone was counted only a few times. V usage is TRBV21-1 and J usage is TRBJ1-3; the table assigns TRBD1, which was not confirmed against the DNA. TRBV21-1 constitutes a pseudogene. This CDR3 contains 16 residues. The CDR3 coding sequence is TGTGCCAGCAGAAAGAAATCCGGGACAGGAGGAAACACCATATATTTT. It is translated as CASRKKSGTGGNTIYF.

There are a few counts of this clone. The rearrangement joins TRBV7-2 to TRBJ2-3; 7 nucleotides align to TRBD2. V trimming: 1 base; J trimming: 10 bases; junction bases outside the gene matches: 5. Looked up from germline, CDR1 is SGHTA and CDR2 is FQGNSA. This CDR3 region has 13 residues. The CDR3 sequence is CASSLGGGWAQYF. As DNA, the CDR3 is TGTGCCAGCAGCTTAGGGGGAGGGTGGGCGCAGTATTTT.

This clone was detected a few times. V gene TRBV23-1 combines with J gene TRBJ1-5; no definite D call. TRBV23-1 is an ORF, and what it does is uncertain. V lost 6 bases and J 0 bases, leaving 12 bases between the germline ends. The CDR3 is made up of 15 amino acids. CDR3 DNA sequence: TGCGCCAGCAGCCAAGCAGCTCATAGCAATCAGCCCCAGCATTTT. Residues: CASSQAAHSNQPQHF.

The chain links TRBV27 to TRBJ2-3; 9 nucleotides line up with TRBD2. Trimming took 7 bases from V and 7 from J; bases not matched to a gene: 12. This CDR3 has 15 amino acids. Germline CDR1 MNHEY, CDR2 SMNVEV (reference sequence). The CDR3 nucleotides read TGTGCCAGCAAGGCGGGAGGGCCGAGCCTAAATACGCAGTATTTT. Translated, it gives CASKAGGPSLNTQYF.